This TCR beta chain was retrieved from a study of cytomegalovirus exposure and HLA in healthy donors. Points from the study as a whole: Excluded: some indistinguishable V segments such as TRBV6-2 and TRBV6-3. For presence/absence analyses, sequencing depth was assumed to be roughly uniform across donors.

PCR was performed using 60 Vbeta and 13 Jbeta primers. The data were produced by immunoSEQ multiplex PCR, yet TCRdb's version contains in-frame clones alone and is incomplete. The profile shows under 200,000 clones, approximately 88% of them singletons. The CDR3 contains 14 residues. Germline trimming cut 11 bases from V and 2 bases from J; bases unmatched to any gene: 11. Germline V lookup: CDR1 MDHEN, CDR2 SYDVKM. As to this clone: Its target is not known.

Whereas donors were nominally healthy upon sampling, unrecorded immune exposures were probable. The TCR was taken from a man aged 30 to 39 in good health and CMV-seronegative. Material: PBMCs. This chain connects TRBV28 to TRBJ1-1, with TRBD1 identical over 7 bases. CDR3 sequence reads: CASKGGRFNTEAFF. The CDR3 DNA follows: TGTGCCTCCAAAGGGGGCAGATTCAACACTGAAGCTTTCTTT.